Presented here are 25 T cell receptor beta chains from one specimen sequenced in a study of OX40 agonist ivuxolimab in advanced cancers. Sequencing was performed with immunoSEQ multiplex PCR; in TCRdb, only in-frame clones are kept and a portion is missing. The table has about 43,000 clones, less than 85% seen once; the top ten hold around 4.2%. The sequences come from CD4+ or CD8+ T cells sorted from blood, collected in a trial of the OX40 agonist ivuxolimab. These receptors all stem from an adult with an advanced solid tumor such as melanoma, head and neck, liver or kidney cancer.

This clone has only one observation. The rearrangement joins TRBV6-6 to TRBJ2-7, with 9 positions matching TRBD1. The germline gives CDR1 MNHNY, CDR2 SVGAGI (reference sequence). V was pared by 6 bases and J by 6 bases, with 9 bases of the junction left unmatched. There are 14 residues in the CDR3. CDR3 in amino acids: CASRLPGQGSEQYF. In DNA, the CDR3 is TGTGCCAGCAGATTACCGGGACAGGGAAGCGAGCAGTACTTC.

The gene calls are TRBV5-3 and TRBJ1-5; D remains unclear. TRBV5-3 belongs to the ORF category, with a function that is uncertain. This CDR3 is built from 17 residues. The V gene lost 0 bases and the J gene lost 0 bases, with 13 bases spanning the gap. CDR3 nucleotide sequence: TGTGCCAGAAGCTTGGAAATGATTTCCTATAGCAATCAGCCCCAGCATTTT. Protein sequence: CARSLEMISYSNQPQHF.

J is TRBJ2-2 and V is TRBV11-3; unclear D gene. The CDR3 is 13 residues long. Germline V lookup: CDR1 SGHNT, CDR2 YENEEA. V was trimmed by 4 bases and J by 8 bases, leaving 11 bases between them. CDR3 DNA: TGTGCCAGCAGCTCCCCCCCCAGTGGGGAGCTGTTTTTT. Protein: CASSSPPSGELFF.

This chain links TRBV2 with TRBJ1-5; D is possibly TRBD1 (5 bases). With 0 bases removed from V and 2 bases from J, the gap between germline ends came to 11 bases. Germline CDR1 and CDR2: SNHLY and FYNNEI. The CDR3 totals 16 residues. The CDR3 nucleotides read TGTGCCAGCAGTGAAGCGTTAACGGGGCGCAATCAGCCCCAGCATTTT. Protein: CASSEALTGRNQPQHF.

This clone has a single count. This chain links TRBV6-1 with TRBJ1-2; TRBD1 aligns across 7 bases. With 3 bases clipped from V and 2 bases from J, the junction kept 3 bases outside the gene matches. This CDR3 contains 14 residues. In germline, CDR1 is MNHNS, CDR2 SASEGT. DNA for the CDR3: TGTGCCAGCAGTGAGGGGACAGTGAACTATGGCTACACCTTC. It specifies CASSEGTVNYGYTF.

The chain recombines TRBV7-9 with TRBJ2-3; TRBD2 is a possible D gene (5 bases). V gave up 1 base and J gave up 7 bases, with 9 bases separating them. CDR1 SEHNR and CDR2 FQNEAQ come from the germline V gene (reference sequence). The CDR3 is made up of 13 amino acids. In nucleotides, the CDR3 is TGTGCCAGCAGCTTAGTATCCGGGAATACGCAGTATTTT. Its protein product is CASSLVSGNTQYF.

This chain uses TRBV28 with TRBJ1-5, with a tentative D call TRBD1 (6 bases). V lost 7 bases, J lost 4 bases, and 14 bases lay in between. Germline-derived CDR1 and CDR2 are MDHEN and SYDVKM. CDR3 length equals 14 residues. CDR3: CASNGGAQNQPQHF. CDR3 DNA sequence: TGTGCCAGCAACGGGGGGGCGCAGAATCAGCCCCAGCATTTT.

This sequence joins TRBV7-2 and TRBJ1-2; TRBD1 is a possible D gene (5 bases). The CDR3 contains 14 residues. Germline V gene sequence: CDR1 SGHTA, CDR2 FQGNSA. V was trimmed by 0 bases and J by 4 bases, leaving 9 bases between them. The CDR3 spells CASSLAAGPYGYTF. For the CDR3, the DNA is TGTGCCAGCAGCTTAGCAGCAGGGCCCTATGGCTACACCTTC.

The CDR3 DNA follows: TGTGCCAGCAGTTTCGCCGGGAGTTTTATGAACACTGAAGCTTTCTTT. This gives the protein CASSFAGSFMNTEAFF. This chain uses TRBV28 with TRBJ1-1, with no clear D. Germline V gives CDR1 MDHEN, CDR2 SYDVKM. The CDR3 covers 16 residues. The ends were cut back, 3 bases at V and 0 bases at J, with 14 bases in the middle.

V is TRBV11-3 and J is TRBJ2-4, with 9 positions matching TRBD2. The CDR3 runs to 15 residues. V lost 4 bases and J lost 0; bases outside the gene matches: 1. CDR1 and CDR2 (germline): SGHNT, YENEEA. The CDR3 region has the DNA TGTGCCAGCAGCTCTAGCGGGGCAGCCAAAAACATTCAGTACTTC. Translating it yields CASSSSGAAKNIQYF.

J is TRBJ1-6 and V is TRBV19, with D possibly being TRBD1 (5 bases). There are 14 residues in the CDR3. Per germline, CDR1 LNHDA and CDR2 SQIVND (reference sequence). V lost 3 bases and J 8 bases, leaving 11 bases between the germline ends. The CDR3 spells CASSMGIRDSPLHF. The CDR3 nucleotides are TGTGCCAGTAGTATGGGGATCAGGGATTCACCCCTCCACTTT.

The chain employs TRBV5-1 and TRBJ1-5, with D tentatively TRBD1 (6 bases). Germline values: CDR1 SGHRS, CDR2 YFSETQ. V was trimmed by 4 bases and J by 2 bases, leaving 10 bases between them. The CDR3 consists of 14 residues. The CDR3 region has the DNA TGCGCCAGCAGCCCGGACAGCGGCAATCAGCCCCAGCATTTT. Protein: CASSPDSGNQPQHF.

The rearrangement links TRBV6-4 to TRBJ2-1; TRBD2 aligns across 7 bases. CDR1 is MRHNA and CDR2 is SNTAGT in the germline V gene. V lost 4 bases and J lost 3; bases outside the gene matches: 6. The CDR3 is 15 residues long. In nucleotides, the CDR3 is TGTGCCAGCAGTGTTGAGGCTAGCGGCTACAATGAGCAGTTCTTC. Its translation: CASSVEASGYNEQFF.

The rearrangement uses TRBV18 and TRBJ2-5; perhaps D is TRBD1 or TRBD2 (6 bases each). The germline V gene encodes CDR1 KGHSH and CDR2 LQKENI. The length of the CDR3 is 14 residues. Trimming removed 1 base from V and 5 bases from J, with 11 bases in between. The DNA for the CDR3 is TGTGCCAGCTCACCACGGGGGGCAAGGGAGACCCAGTACTTC. This codes for CASSPRGARETQYF.

The rearrangement links TRBV7-6 to TRBJ1-2, with D perhaps matching TRBD1 (5 bases). Germline V gives CDR1 SGHVS, CDR2 FNYEAQ. V shed 0 bases and J shed 4 bases, with 12 bases lying between them. CDR3 length: 15 amino acids. DNA of the CDR3: TGTGCCAGCAGCTTAGCGCCGCAGGGTGCCTATGGCTACACCTTC. Amino acid sequence: CASSLAPQGAYGYTF.

The chain employs TRBV7-2 and TRBJ2-4; 7 bases match TRBD2. Germline V gene lookup returns CDR1 SGHTA and CDR2 FQGNSA. Trimming at V came to 3 bases and at J to 5 bases, leaving 7 bases not matched to a gene. This CDR3 has 15 residues. The CDR3 loop reads CASSLTRGRENIQYF. CDR3 nucleotide sequence: TGTGCCAGCAGCTTGACCCGGGGGAGGGAAAACATTCAGTACTTC.

The gene calls are TRBV5-1 and TRBJ2-2, with D tentatively TRBD1 or TRBD2 (5 bases each). Germline CDR1 SGHRS, CDR2 YFSETQ. This CDR3 has 15 residues. Between the trimmed V and J ends, which lost 6 bases and 0 bases, there was a span of 12 bases. The CDR3 DNA reads as TGCGCCAGCATCCCCGGGACCTCGAACACCGGGGAGCTGTTTTTT. Protein product: CASIPGTSNTGELFF.

This chain joins TRBV5-4 and TRBJ2-5, with D possibly TRBD2 on 5 matching bases. CDR3 length: 14 amino acids. V shed 1 base and J shed 5 bases, with 12 bases lying between them. Per the germline V gene, CDR1 is SGHNT and CDR2 is YYREEE (reference sequence). For the CDR3, the DNA is TGTGCCAGCAGCTTGATGGGAGTTCAGGAGACCCAGTACTTC. It is translated as CASSLMGVQETQYF.

V gene TRBV6-5 combines with J gene TRBJ2-1, with 7 bases fitting TRBD1. The CDR3 covers 13 residues. CDR1 and CDR2 from the germline V gene are MNHEY and SVGAGI. With 7 bases clipped from V and 6 bases from J, the junction kept 6 bases outside the gene matches. The CDR3 nucleotides are TGTGCCAGCAACGACAGGGCTAGCAATGAGCAGTTCTTC. Translating it yields CASNDRASNEQFF.

This clone showed up just a few times. The rearrangement joins TRBV6-1 to TRBJ1-6; D gene ambiguous. The CDR3 spans 13 residues. V was cut by 8 bases and J by 11 bases, with 16 bases left in between. The germline gives CDR1 MNHNS, CDR2 SASEGT. The chain's CDR3 is CASSLEEGTPLHF. CDR3 in DNA: TGTGCCAGCTCCCTGGAGGAGGGTACACCCCTCCACTTT.

The J gene is TRBJ1-6, the V gene TRBV4-1; maybe TRBD1 (5 bases). This CDR3 comprises 15 residues. V was shortened by 0 bases and J by 5 bases, with 8 bases between the two germline ends. Germline V CDR1 and CDR2: MGHRA, YSYEKL. The CDR3 sequence: CASSQETVHNSPLHF. The CDR3 DNA reads TGCGCCAGCAGCCAAGAGACAGTGCATAATTCACCCCTCCACTTT.

The chain combines TRBV7-9 with TRBJ1-2, with 7 bases aligning to TRBD1. With 5 bases clipped from V and 8 bases from J, the junction kept 14 bases outside the gene matches. The CDR3 totals 15 residues. Looked up from germline, CDR1 is SEHNR and CDR2 is FQNEAQ (reference sequence). CDR3 sequence (DNA): TGTGCCAGCAGCATCACACCTGACAGGGCTGACGGCTACACCTTC. Translating it yields CASSITPDRADGYTF.

V usage is TRBV30 and J usage is TRBJ1-6; D unresolved. The germline V gene encodes CDR1 GTSNPN and CDR2 SVGIG (reference sequence). The CDR3 sequence is 13 residues long. V gave up 3 bases and J gave up 5 bases, with 8 bases separating them. CDR3 loop: CAWRSHNNSPLHF. CDR3 in DNA: TGTGCCTGGAGGAGTCATAATAATTCACCCCTCCACTTT.

The V call is TRBV5-4, the J call TRBJ1-2, with TRBD1 matching 7 bases. With 2 bases clipped from V and 4 bases from J, the junction kept 5 bases outside the gene matches. CDR3 size: 14 residues. Germline CDR1 SGHNT, CDR2 YYREEE (reference sequence). This CDR3 is CASSLMTGTYGYTF. In DNA form, the CDR3 reads TGTGCCAGCAGCTTAATGACAGGGACCTATGGCTACACCTTC.

The V gene is TRBV5-1, the J gene TRBJ1-1, with D perhaps TRBD1 (6 bases). Looked up from germline, CDR1 is SGHRS and CDR2 is YFSETQ. The CDR3 contains 15 residues. Between the trimmed V and J ends, which lost 0 bases and 5 bases, there was a span of 14 bases. The CDR3 region is CASSLATRGGTEAFF. The CDR3 nucleotides read TGCGCCAGCAGCTTGGCCACAAGAGGGGGGACTGAAGCTTTCTTT.